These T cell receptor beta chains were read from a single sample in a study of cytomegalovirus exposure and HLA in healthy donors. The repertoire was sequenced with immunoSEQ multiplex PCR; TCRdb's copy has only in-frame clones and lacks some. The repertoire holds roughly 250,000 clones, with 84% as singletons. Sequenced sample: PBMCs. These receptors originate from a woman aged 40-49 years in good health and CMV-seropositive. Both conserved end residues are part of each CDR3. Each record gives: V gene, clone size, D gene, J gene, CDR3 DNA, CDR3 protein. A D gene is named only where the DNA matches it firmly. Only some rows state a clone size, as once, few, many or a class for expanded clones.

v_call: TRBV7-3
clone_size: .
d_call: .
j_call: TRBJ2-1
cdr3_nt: TGTGCCAGCAGCCCACGGAACGGAGATGAGCAGTTCTTC
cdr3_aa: CASSPRNGDEQFF

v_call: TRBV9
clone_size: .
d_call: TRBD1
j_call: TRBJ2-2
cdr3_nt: TGTGCCAGCAGCGGTCTTGGTGGACAGGGGAAGCACGGGGAGCTGTTTTTT
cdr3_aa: CASSGLGGQGKHGELFF

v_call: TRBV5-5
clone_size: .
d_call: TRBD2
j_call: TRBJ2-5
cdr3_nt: TGTGCCAGCAGCTCCTCCGGGACTAGTGGAGAGACCCAGTACTTC
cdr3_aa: CASSSSGTSGETQYF

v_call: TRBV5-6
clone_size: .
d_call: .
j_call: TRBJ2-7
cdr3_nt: TGTGCCAGCAGCTTGGTGGGCGAGCAGTACTTC
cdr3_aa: CASSLVGEQYF

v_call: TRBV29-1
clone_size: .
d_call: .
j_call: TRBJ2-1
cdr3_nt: TGCAGCGGTTGGGAGTACAATGAGCAGTTCTTC
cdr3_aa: CSGWEYNEQFF

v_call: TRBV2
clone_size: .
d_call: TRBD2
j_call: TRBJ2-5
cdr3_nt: TGTGCCAGCAGCCTTTACACTAGCGGGAGCCAGGACTTC
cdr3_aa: CASSLYTSGSQDF

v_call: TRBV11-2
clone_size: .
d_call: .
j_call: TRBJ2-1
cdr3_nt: TGTGCCAGCAGCTTCCACCTCTTTTCGGGAGAACTGGGTGAGCAGTTCTTC
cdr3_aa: CASSFHLFSGELGEQFF

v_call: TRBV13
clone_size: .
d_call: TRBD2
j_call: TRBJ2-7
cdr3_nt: TGTGCCAGCAGCGCTCGTCCCGGGACTAGCGACTCCTACGAGCAGTACTTC
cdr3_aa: CASSARPGTSDSYEQYF

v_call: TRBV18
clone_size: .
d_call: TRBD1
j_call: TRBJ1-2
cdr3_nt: TGTGCCAGCTCACCACAGGCCAGGGGGCAGGATGGCTACACCTTC
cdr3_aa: CASSPQARGQDGYTF

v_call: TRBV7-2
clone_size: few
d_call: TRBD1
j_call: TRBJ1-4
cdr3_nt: TGTGCCAGCAGCTTAGGTCCGGGACAGCAGGGGAAACTGTTTTTT
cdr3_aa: CASSLGPGQQGKLFF

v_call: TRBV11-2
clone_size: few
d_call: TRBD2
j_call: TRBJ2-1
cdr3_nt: TGTGCCAGCACCCCGGGACTAGCGGCCTCCAATGAGCAGTTCTTC
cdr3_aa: CASTPGLAASNEQFF

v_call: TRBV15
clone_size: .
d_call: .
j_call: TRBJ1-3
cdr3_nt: TGTGCCACCAGCAGAGACACATCTTTGACAGGCTCTGGAAACACCATATATTTT
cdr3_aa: CATSRDTSLTGSGNTIYF

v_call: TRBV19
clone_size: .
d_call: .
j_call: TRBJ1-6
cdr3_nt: TGTGCCAGTAGTATCGTGAGACAGAATTCACCCCTCCACTTT
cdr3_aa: CASSIVRQNSPLHF

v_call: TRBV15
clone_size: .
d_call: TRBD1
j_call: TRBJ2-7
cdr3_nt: TGTGCCACCAGCAGAGTCAGGGGGTACGAGCAGTACTTC
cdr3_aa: CATSRVRGYEQYF